The 25 T cell receptor beta chains in this list originate from one sample, sequenced in a study of cytomegalovirus exposure and HLA in healthy donors. Primers: 60 Vbeta forward and 13 Jbeta reverse. Assay used: immunoSEQ multiplex PCR; TCRdb lists only in-frame clones, some missing. Found here are about 130,000 clones, approximately 82% of them singletons; the top ten hold roughly 2.6%. The sample comprised PBMCs. These receptors originate from a man aged 50-60 years in good health and CMV-seronegative.

The V gene is TRBV6-6, the J gene TRBJ2-1; D remains unclear. Germline V gene sequence: CDR1 MNHNY, CDR2 SVGAGI (reference sequence). V lost 2 bases and J lost 6, with 17 bases in between. The length of the CDR3 is 16 residues. Here the CDR3 reads CASSYLFSGSGNEQFF. In nucleotides, the CDR3 is TGTGCCAGCAGTTACCTGTTTTCGGGTAGTGGCAATGAGCAGTTCTTC.

This chain links TRBV7-2 with TRBJ2-2; 13 positions match TRBD2. The germline gives CDR1 SGHTA, CDR2 FQGNSA. Losses at the gene ends were 5 bases for V and 7 bases for J; bases not matched to a gene: 16. There are 19 residues in the CDR3. The CDR3 loop reads CASSPPVTSGGEGIGELFF. DNA for the CDR3: TGTGCCAGCAGCCCACCGGTAACTAGCGGGGGGGAGGGTATCGGGGAGCTGTTTTTT.

The gene calls are TRBV5-1 and TRBJ1-2, with 7 bases that match TRBD1. The CDR3 runs 15 residues. After removal of 0 bases from V and 8 bases from J, the junction contained 10 bases not matched to a gene. Germline CDR1 SGHRS, CDR2 YFSETQ. The CDR3 loop is CASSLGGGGYRGYTF. The CDR3 DNA follows: TGCGCCAGCAGCTTGGGAGGGGGCGGCTATCGAGGCTACACCTTC.

V gene TRBV10-1 combines with J gene TRBJ2-4; 9 nucleotides align to TRBD1. Germline values: CDR1 WNHNN, CDR2 SYGVQD (reference sequence). This CDR3 has 14 amino acids. V lost 3 bases to trimming and J lost 7 bases; unmatched junction nucleotides: 4. The CDR3 DNA follows: TGCGCCAGCAGTGAAGGGACAGGGAATAACATTCAGTACTTC. This sequence encodes CASSEGTGNNIQYF.

The chain links TRBV15 to TRBJ2-1; 14 bases align to TRBD2. V was pared by 6 bases and J by 9 bases, with 4 bases of the junction left unmatched. CDR1 LNHNV and CDR2 YYDKDF come from the germline V gene (reference sequence). This CDR3 spans 14 amino acids. The CDR3 here is CATSWTSGGTEQFF. In nucleotides, the CDR3 is TGTGCCACCAGTTGGACTAGCGGGGGGACTGAGCAGTTCTTC.

In DNA form, the CDR3 reads TGTGCCAGCAGCTCGCTCGCGAGCACAGATACGCAGTATTTT. Amino acid sequence: CASSSLASTDTQYF. The V and J genes are TRBV7-9 and TRBJ2-3; no definite D call. Trimming pared 4 bases from V and 0 bases from J, leaving 8 bases between. Germline V gene data show CDR1 as SEHNR and CDR2 as FQNEAQ (reference sequence). The CDR3 contains 14 residues.

The chain combines TRBV18 with TRBJ1-5, with D possibly being TRBD1 (5 bases). The V end lost 3 bases, the J end lost 4 bases, and 13 bases lay between the germline ends. In germline, CDR1 is KGHSH, CDR2 LQKENI. The CDR3 totals 15 residues. CDR3 DNA sequence: TGTGCCAGCTCACCGGTCGGGGGACTGAATCAGCCCCAGCATTTT. This translates into CASSPVGGLNQPQHF.

DNA of the CDR3: TGCGCCAGCAGCTTAGAGACTAGCGGGGCTGGTGAGCAGTTCTTC. Translating it yields CASSLETSGAGEQFF. V and J are TRBV5-1 and TRBJ2-1, with TRBD2 identical over 11 bases. The CDR3 has 15 residues. The V segment lost 2 bases and the J segment 9 bases; nucleotides outside the gene matches: 7. Per the germline V gene, CDR1 is SGHRS and CDR2 is YFSETQ.

V gene TRBV19 combines with J gene TRBJ2-1; weak D call: TRBD1 (6 bases). The V gene lost 5 bases and the J gene lost 0 bases, with 14 bases spanning the gap. The CDR3 is made up of 16 amino acids. The germline CDR1 and CDR2 sequences are LNHDA and SQIVND (reference sequence). CDR3 nucleotides: TGTGCCAGTAGTGTTACAGGGTGGAGCTCCTACAATGAGCAGTTCTTC. It yields the protein CASSVTGWSSYNEQFF. Supplemented by reference TRBV19 and TRBJ2-1, the full variable domain reads DGGITQSPKYLFRKEGQNVTLSCEQNLNHDAMYWYRQDPGQGLRLIYYSQIVNDFQKGDIAEGYSVSREKKESFPLTVTSAQKNPTAFYLCASSVTGWSSYNEQFFGPGTRLTVL.

This rearrangement joins TRBV7-3 to TRBJ1-1; TRBD1 aligns across 7 bases. V gave up 3 bases and J gave up 1 base; unmatched junction bases: 2. The CDR3 loop spans 14 amino acids. CDR1 SGHTA and CDR2 FQGTGA come from the germline V gene. The CDR3 region has the DNA TGTGCCAGCAGCTTGGGACAGTCGAACACTGAAGCTTTCTTT. Its translation: CASSLGQSNTEAFF.

The chain is built from TRBV4-2 and TRBJ2-3; TRBD1 agrees at 7 bases. The CDR3 consists of 15 residues. With V trimmed by 4 bases and J by 5 bases, 9 bases remained unmatched. Germline V gene lookup returns CDR1 LGHNA and CDR2 YNFKEQ. The CDR3 sequence is CASSPARGPVDTQYF. The DNA of the CDR3 is TGTGCCAGCAGCCCAGCAAGGGGGCCTGTAGATACGCAGTATTTT.

A remark on this clone: It is unclear where the CDR3 begins or ends on the DNA, so no DNA is shown, and the CDR3 is as TCRdb lists it. The V call is TRBV27, the J call TRBJ1-5. The CDR3 length equals 15 residues, ends included. Germline V gives CDR1 MNHEY, CDR2 SMNVEV (reference sequence). Here the CDR3 reads CASSFGSGGDQPQHF.

The rearrangement links TRBV10-3 to TRBJ2-3, with D hard to call. Germline lookup yields CDR1 ENHRY and CDR2 SYGVKD. This CDR3 region has 12 residues. Trimming removed 11 bases from V and 3 bases from J, with 12 bases in between. CDR3 sequence (DNA): TGTGCCTCCACCCCCGGGACAGATACGCAGTATTTT. Translation gives CASTPGTDTQYF.

The chain combines TRBV5-1 with TRBJ2-7; TRBD2 agrees at 7 bases. The V gene end was trimmed by 1 base and the J gene end by 4 bases; junction bases not matched to a gene: 5. CDR1 and CDR2 from the germline V gene are SGHRS and YFSETQ. The CDR3 contains 14 residues. CDR3 sequence reads: CASSLLRGKYEQYF. The CDR3 DNA sequence: TGCGCCAGCAGCTTGTTGCGGGGGAAATACGAGCAGTACTTC.

V is TRBV7-2 and J is TRBJ2-1; a weak D match, TRBD2 (6 bases). Germline values: CDR1 SGHTA, CDR2 FQGNSA. Trimming took off 3 bases at V and 6 bases at J, with 15 bases between the two ends. The CDR3 sequence is 15 residues long. The CDR3 sequence is CASSFRGILGNEQFF. Written as DNA, the CDR3 is TGTGCCAGCAGCTTCCGGGGGATCCTCGGCAATGAGCAGTTCTTC.

The chain joins TRBV2 to TRBJ2-7, with D possibly being TRBD2 (5 bases). The last part of the DNA fits TRBJ2-1 better; the J call may be wrong. Germline assignment: CDR1 SNHLY and CDR2 FYNNEI. This CDR3 is built from 12 residues. The CDR3 nucleotides are TGTGCCAGCAGTACGGGGAGCAATGAGCAGTTCTTC. This translates into CASSTGSNEQFF.

The chain joins TRBV2 to TRBJ2-5, with 7 nucleotides matching TRBD1. The CDR3 runs 14 residues. Germline V lookup: CDR1 SNHLY, CDR2 FYNNEI. The J segment lost 1 base and the V segment lost 6 bases, leaving 5 bases of the junction unmatched. This chain's CDR3 is CASRTGASQETQYF. The CDR3 DNA follows: TGTGCCAGCAGAACAGGGGCTTCCCAAGAGACCCAGTACTTC.

A few counts support this clone. The chain recombines TRBV7-8 with TRBJ1-1, with a tentative D call TRBD1 (6 bases). The V and J ends lost 3 bases and 10 bases respectively, with 18 bases between them. Germline assignment: CDR1 SGHVS and CDR2 FQNEAQ. CDR3 length equals 14 residues. The CDR3 sequence: CASSFSGTPSVAFF. The CDR3 coding sequence is TGTGCCAGCAGCTTCTCCGGGACACCATCAGTAGCTTTCTTT.

This chain joins TRBV18 and TRBJ2-1; D perhaps matches TRBD1 (5 bases). The germline CDR1 and CDR2 sequences are KGHSH and LQKENI. Trimming took off 3 bases at V and 5 bases at J, with 20 bases between the two ends. The CDR3 is 17 residues long. The CDR3 sequence: CASSPGWGSRTHNEQFF. The CDR3 DNA follows: TGTGCCAGCTCACCTGGATGGGGCAGCCGGACCCACAATGAGCAGTTCTTC. Complete variable domain (other parts from reference TRBV18 and TRBJ2-1): NAGVMQNPRHLVRRRGQEARLRCSPMKGHSHVYWYRQLPEEGLKFMVYLQKENIIDESGMPKERFSAEFPKEGPSILRIQQVVRGDSAAYFCASSPGWGSRTHNEQFFGPGTRLTVL.

In this sample, this clone turned up a few times. The chain carries TRBV11-2 and TRBJ2-2, with 7 bases matching TRBD1. J gave up 1 base and V 5 bases, and 4 bases lay outside the gene matches. CDR1 and CDR2 from the germline V gene are SGHAT and FQNNGV. The CDR3 is 15 amino acids. The CDR3 region has the DNA TGTGCCAGCAGCCCCCGGACAGGGAACACCGGGGAGCTGTTTTTT. It encodes CASSPRTGNTGELFF.

This clone has just a few counts. The J gene is TRBJ2-5, the V gene TRBV2; 10 nucleotides align to TRBD1. The V and J ends lost 2 bases and 3 bases, in that order; junction bases with no gene match: 9. This CDR3 is built from 17 residues. Germline lookup yields CDR1 SNHLY and CDR2 FYNNEI. The CDR3 spells CASSEPPVGTGEETQYF. The CDR3 DNA sequence: TGTGCCAGCAGTGAACCCCCGGTCGGGACAGGGGAAGAGACCCAGTACTTC.

The gene calls are TRBV4-2 and TRBJ2-1, with D possibly TRBD2 on 5 matching bases. Trimming cost V 4 bases and J 9 bases, with 16 bases left between them. The CDR3 has 14 amino acids. CDR1 is LGHNA, CDR2 YNFKEQ, per germline. The CDR3 coding sequence is TGTGCCAGCAGCCCTCGCCTAGCTGTGGGTGAGCAGTTCTTC. Residues: CASSPRLAVGEQFF.

This chain joins TRBV4-2 and TRBJ2-1; TRBD2 matches at 7 bases. The CDR3 runs to 18 residues. The germline V gene has CDR1 LGHNA and CDR2 YNFKEQ. Trimming removed 1 base from V and 7 bases from J; junction bases left unmatched: 16. The CDR3 DNA follows: TGTGCCAGCAGCCAAGGGAGGATTAGCGGGCGTGACAAGAATGAGCAGTTCTTC. Residues: CASSQGRISGRDKNEQFF.

This clone turned up a few times. The chain recombines TRBV9 with TRBJ2-3; TRBD2 aligns across 9 bases. The junction had 5 bases not matched to a gene; V was cut back by 0 bases and J by 12 bases. Germline V gene sequence: CDR1 SGDLS, CDR2 YYNGEE. This CDR3 is built from 13 residues. The CDR3 is CASSVVRGGDQYF. The CDR3 region has the DNA TGTGCCAGCAGCGTAGTCCGCGGGGGGGATCAGTATTTT.

V is TRBV19 and J is TRBJ2-7; a weak D match, TRBD1 (6 bases). Looked up from germline, CDR1 is LNHDA and CDR2 is SQIVND (reference sequence). Between the trimmed V and J ends, which lost 3 bases and 6 bases, there was a span of 9 bases. The CDR3 contains 12 residues. CDR3 region: CASSMARGEQYF. CDR3 bases: TGTGCCAGTAGTATGGCCAGGGGCGAGCAGTACTTC.